This passage covers 22 T cell receptor beta chains from one sample sequenced in a study of blood T cell repertoires in COVID-19. Clones were read by immunoSEQ multiplex PCR, and TCRdb kept only the in-frame ones, dropping some. The table records about 200,000 clones, 85% to 90% of them present only once. The sample was peripheral blood. The receptors derive from a woman between 45 and 60 years old with acute or convalescent COVID-19.

The chain couples TRBV12-3 or TRBV12-4 to TRBJ1-5; D perhaps matches TRBD1 (6 bases). This CDR3 is built from 13 residues. V was clipped by 7 bases and J by 6 bases, with 13 bases between them. CDR3: CASKGGGGQPQHF. The CDR3, as DNA: TGTGCCAGCAAAGGGGGAGGGGGTCAGCCCCAGCATTTT.

A word on this clone: The junction does not match germline at one end; this may be a read error. The same CDR3 is also encoded by other DNA sequences in this sample. V gene TRBV6-5 combines with J gene TRBJ2-5, with 7 bases matching TRBD1. The CDR3 is 15 residues long. Germline values: CDR1 MNHEY, CDR2 SVGAGI. The CDR3 loop is CASSWRTGSQETQYF. The CDR3 nucleotides are TGTGCCAGTAGTTGGCGGACAGGCTCGCAAGAGACCCAGTACTTC.

This clone was observed once. This rearrangement joins TRBV5-1 to TRBJ2-7; 8 bases line up with TRBD1. V shed 3 bases, J shed 2 bases, and the junction held 4 bases outside the gene matches. The length of the CDR3 is 14 residues. Germline CDR1 reads SGHRS; CDR2 reads YFSETQ. The CDR3 sequence: CASSWTGQAYEQYF. Here the CDR3 DNA reads TGCGCCAGCAGCTGGACGGGACAGGCCTACGAGCAGTACTTC.

The rearrangement links TRBV21-1 to TRBJ2-7; the D segment call TRBD2 is taken from the table without a DNA check. TRBV21-1 is a recognized pseudogene. The length of the CDR3 is 12 residues. The CDR3 DNA reads as TGTGCCAGCAGTATGAGTCTATACGAGCAGTACTTC. Amino acid sequence: CASSMSLYEQYF.

The chain couples TRBV2 to TRBJ2-6, with 9 bases identical to TRBD1. CDR1 is SNHLY and CDR2 is FYNNEI in the germline V gene. V was pared by 6 bases and J by 0 bases, with 3 bases of the junction left unmatched. CDR3 size: 16 residues. Here the CDR3 DNA reads TGTGCCAGCAGCGGGACAGGGCTCTCTGGGGCCAACGTCCTGACTTTC. Its protein product is CASSGTGLSGANVLTF.

This chain joins TRBV2 and TRBJ2-7; D remains ambiguous. In germline, CDR1 is SNHLY, CDR2 FYNNEI. Trimming left V 1 base short and J 7 bases short, with 14 bases between. The CDR3 covers 14 residues. The CDR3 reads CASSEVYVGGEQYF. The DNA for the CDR3 is TGTGCCAGCAGTGAAGTGTATGTTGGCGGAGAGCAGTACTTC.

The rearrangement joins TRBV19 to TRBJ2-3; tentative D call: TRBD2 (7 bases). Germline V gene lookup returns CDR1 LNHDA and CDR2 SQIVND (reference sequence). The V end lost 5 bases, the J end lost 2 bases, and 17 bases lay between the germline ends. This CDR3 region has 16 residues. DNA of the CDR3: TGTGCCAGTAGTTCCCGGGGTGGGGGGGCCACAGATACGCAGTATTTT. Translating gives CASSSRGGGATDTQYF.

The chain employs TRBV7-2 and TRBJ1-1; 9 bases agree with TRBD1. Germline V gives CDR1 SGHTA, CDR2 FQGNSA. The junction had 5 bases not matched to a gene; V was cut back by 8 bases and J by 4 bases. The length of the CDR3 is 13 residues. The chain's CDR3 is CASGKQGATEAFF. For the CDR3, the DNA is TGTGCCAGCGGTAAACAGGGGGCCACTGAAGCTTTCTTT.

The chain combines TRBV6-1 with TRBJ2-5; 15 bases are a match to TRBD2. The germline V gene encodes CDR1 MNHNS and CDR2 SASEGT. This CDR3 comprises 18 residues. V trimming: 2 bases; J trimming: 4 bases; junction bases outside the gene matches: 8. CDR3 amino acids: CASSEWRTSGGAGETQYF. The CDR3 bases are TGTGCCAGCAGTGAATGGAGGACTAGCGGGGGGGCCGGAGAGACCCAGTACTTC.

This chain connects TRBV6-5 to TRBJ1-2, with 7 bases identical to TRBD1. In germline, CDR1 is MNHEY, CDR2 SVGAGI. CDR3 length equals 13 residues. V shed 9 bases and J 0 bases; nucleotides not matched to a gene: 4. The CDR3 sequence is CASRDSPNYGYTF. CDR3 DNA sequence: TGTGCCAGTCGGGACAGTCCTAACTATGGCTACACCTTC.

The rearrangement links TRBV6-5 to TRBJ1-4; TRBD1 agrees at 7 bases. Germline CDR1 and CDR2: MNHEY and SVGAGI. The CDR3 runs to 14 residues. Trimming at V came to 7 bases and at J to 8 bases, leaving 10 bases not matched to a gene. The CDR3 DNA follows: TGTGCCAGCACCAAAACAGGGGCCTACGAAAAACTGTTTTTT. It codes for CASTKTGAYEKLFF.

The genes are TRBV10-3 and TRBJ2-6; 10 bases map to TRBD2. CDR1 is ENHRY and CDR2 is SYGVKD in the germline V gene. V gave up 1 base and J gave up 3 bases; unmatched junction bases: 6. The CDR3 has 18 amino acids. The CDR3, as DNA: TGTGCCATCAGTGAGTGGCTAGCGGGAGAAATTGGGGCCAACGTCCTGACTTTC. Translated: CAISEWLAGEIGANVLTF.

The CDR3: CASSLEVGGSGNTIYF. As DNA, the CDR3 is TGTGCCAGCAGCTTAGAGGTGGGGGGCTCTGGAAACACCATATATTTT. The rearrangement joins TRBV7-2 to TRBJ1-3; a weak D match, TRBD1 (5 bases). Trimming stripped 1 base from V and 0 bases from J, with 10 bases between. The CDR3 loop spans 16 amino acids. In germline, CDR1 is SGHTA, CDR2 FQGNSA.

This chain connects TRBV27 to TRBJ2-2, with 7 bases that match TRBD2. The CDR3 runs to 14 residues. In germline, CDR1 is MNHEY, CDR2 SMNVEV (reference sequence). The junction had 6 bases not matched to a gene; V was cut back by 3 bases and J by 8 bases. The CDR3 sequence: CASSFSRGGGELFF. The CDR3 DNA reads as TGTGCCAGCAGTTTTTCTCGGGGAGGGGGGGAGCTGTTTTTT.

The chain couples TRBV10-1 to TRBJ2-1; no reliable D call. With 6 bases removed from V and 7 bases from J, the gap between germline ends came to 4 bases. The V gene's germline CDR1 is WNHNN and CDR2 SYGVQD (reference sequence). The CDR3 is made up of 10 amino acids. CDR3 loop: CASRYNEQFF. As DNA, the CDR3 is TGCGCCAGCAGGTATAATGAGCAGTTCTTC.

As DNA, the CDR3 is TGCAGCGTTGCCCGGGGGTCGGACACCGGGGAGCTGTTTTTT. Residues: CSVARGSDTGELFF. The genes are TRBV29-1 and TRBJ2-2; D possibly corresponds to TRBD2 (6 bases). Germline values: CDR1 SQVTM, CDR2 ANQGSEA. The CDR3 spans 14 residues. The V end was cut by 4 bases, the J end by 3 bases, with 12 bases between.

The gene calls are TRBV27 and TRBJ2-3, with 7 bases fitting TRBD2. The ends lost 8 bases at V and 1 base at J; junction bases unmatched: 15. Germline V gene data show CDR1 as MNHEY and CDR2 as SMNVEV (reference sequence). The CDR3 is 17 amino acids. CDR3 loop: CASSSYGGRRGTDTQYF. The CDR3 DNA follows: TGTGCCAGCTCCAGTTACGGCGGGAGACGGGGCACAGATACGCAGTATTTT.

The chain joins TRBV7-9 to TRBJ2-7; no reliable D call. Germline-derived CDR1 and CDR2 are SEHNR and FQNEAQ (reference sequence). The germline V and J ends were trimmed by 1 base and 0 bases, with 10 bases remaining between them. This CDR3 contains 15 residues. The CDR3 nucleotides read TGTGCCAGCAGCTTAGGGAACAGCTTCTCCTACGAGCAGTACTTC. This sequence encodes CASSLGNSFSYEQYF.

The rearrangement uses TRBV11-2 and TRBJ1-2; a weak D match, TRBD1 (5 bases). Trimming removed 5 bases at V and 6 bases at J, with 19 bases between. The CDR3 loop spans 15 amino acids. CDR1 SGHAT and CDR2 FQNNGV come from the germline V gene. The CDR3 spells CASSPLTGVGDGYTF. The CDR3, as DNA: TGTGCCAGCAGCCCCTTAACGGGGGTTGGTGATGGCTACACCTTC. Variable domain in full (rest from reference TRBV11-2 and TRBJ1-2): EAGVAQSPRYKIIEKRQSVAFWCNPISGHATLYWYQQILGQGPKLLIQFQNNGVVDDSQLPKDRFSAERLKGVDSTLKIQPAKLEDSAVYLCASSPLTGVGDGYTFGSGTRLTVV.

The rearrangement links TRBV18 to TRBJ2-7; 12 bases match TRBD1. With 3 bases clipped from V and 4 bases from J, the junction kept 4 bases outside the gene matches. The CDR3 extends over 15 amino acids. CDR1 KGHSH and CDR2 LQKENI come from the germline V gene. DNA of the CDR3: TGTGCCAGCTCACCCGGGACAGGGGGCGCGTACGAGCAGTACTTC. Translated: CASSPGTGGAYEQYF.

The CDR3 is CASSPLAGGPDTQYF. Written as DNA, the CDR3 is TGTGCCAGCAGCCCCCTAGCGGGGGGCCCGGATACGCAGTATTTT. The chain has TRBV6-2 or TRBV6-3 and TRBJ2-3, with 11 positions matching TRBD2. Per the germline V gene, CDR1 is MNHEY and CDR2 is SVGEGT. The CDR3 covers 15 residues. V was clipped by 6 bases and J by 6 bases; unmatched bases: 8.

CDR3 coding DNA: TGTGCCAGCAGCTTAGGGGCCGTAGAAGCTTTCTTT. As protein: CASSLGAVEAFF. This sequence joins TRBV7-9 and TRBJ1-1; D unclear. Trimming removed 1 base from V and 8 bases from J, with 8 bases in between. CDR1 SEHNR and CDR2 FQNEAQ come from the germline V gene (reference sequence). This CDR3 has 12 amino acids. The variable domain in full, with the rest retrieved from reference TRBV7-9 and TRBJ1-1, is DTGVSQNPRHKITKRGQNVTFRCDPISEHNRLYWYRQTLGQGPEFLTYFQNEAQLEKSRLLSDRFSAERPKGSFSTLEIQRTEQGDSAMYLCASSLGAVEAFFGQGTRLTVV.